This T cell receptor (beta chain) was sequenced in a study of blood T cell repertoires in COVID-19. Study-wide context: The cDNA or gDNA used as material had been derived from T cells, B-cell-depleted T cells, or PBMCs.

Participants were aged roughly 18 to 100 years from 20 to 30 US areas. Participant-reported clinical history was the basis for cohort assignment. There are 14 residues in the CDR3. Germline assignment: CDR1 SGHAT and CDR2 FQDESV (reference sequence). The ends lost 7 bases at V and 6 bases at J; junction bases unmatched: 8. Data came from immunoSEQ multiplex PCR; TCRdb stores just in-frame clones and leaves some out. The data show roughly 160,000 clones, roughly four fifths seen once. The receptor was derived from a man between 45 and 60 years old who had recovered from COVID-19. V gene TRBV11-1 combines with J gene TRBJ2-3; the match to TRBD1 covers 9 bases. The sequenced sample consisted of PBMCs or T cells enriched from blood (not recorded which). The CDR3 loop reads CASTTDRGDDTQYF. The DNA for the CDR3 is TGTGCCAGCACCACGGACAGGGGTGACGATACGCAGTATTTT.